One and the same sample provided the 18 T cell receptor beta chains below, sequenced in a study of T cell responses to AZD1222 COVID-19 vaccine (dated by TCRdb to about 2021). Library preparation employed the immunoSEQ multiplex PCR assay. What TCRdb holds here is the immuneACCESS table cut down to in-frame rearrangements. Part of the clones is not present; checked against another copy, under half of the missing clones reflect an unresolved V gene, and the others are unexplained. The sample table records 90,000 to 95,000 clones; approximately 90% of these occur just once. The top ten clonotypes cover 9% to 14% of the sample. The time point label for this specimen denotes: about 28 days (+/-7) after the second vaccine dose. The material was peripheral blood, obtained 28 days after the second AZD1222 dose. The receptors stem from an adult who received the AZD1222 COVID-19 vaccine.

This clone was picked up one time. J is TRBJ2-2 and V is TRBV25-1; no firm D call. CDR3 length: 11 amino acids. CDR1 MGHDK and CDR2 SYGVNS come from the germline V gene. Deletions cut 5 bases from V and 9 bases from J, with 7 bases between. The CDR3 DNA sequence: TGTGCCAGCAGTTCCTCCCGGGAGCTGTTTTTT. Translation gives CASSSSRELFF. Full variable domain (remainder filled in from reference TRBV25-1 and TRBJ2-2): EADIYQTPRYLVIGTGKKITLECSQTMGHDKMYWYQQDPGMELHLIHYSYGVNSTEKGDLSSESTVSRIRTEHFPLTLESARPSHTSQYLCASSSSRELFFGEGSRLTVL.

The chain employs TRBV5-8 and TRBJ2-5; 8 bases line up with TRBD1. The CDR3 has 18 amino acids. Germline V gene lookup returns CDR1 SGHTS and CDR2 YDEGEE. V lost 1 base, J lost 2 bases, and 13 bases stayed unmatched. CDR3 bases: TGTGCCAGCAGCTTGTGGAGGTCGGGACAGGATCTACAAGAGACCCAGTACTTC. This gives the protein CASSLWRSGQDLQETQYF.

This chain links TRBV7-2 with TRBJ2-7, with D unclear. Germline lookup yields CDR1 SGHTA and CDR2 FQGNSA. The CDR3 is 16 amino acids. V dropped 1 base and J dropped 0 bases, with 13 bases sitting between them. CDR3 in amino acids: CASSLEIGRLSYEQYF. The CDR3 DNA sequence: TGTGCCAGCAGCTTAGAAATAGGGCGGCTCTCCTACGAGCAGTACTTC. Drawing the rest from reference TRBV7-2 and TRBJ2-7, the complete variable domain is GAGVSQSPSNKVTEKGKDVELRCDPISGHTALYWYRQSLGQGLEFLIYFQGNSAPDKSGLPSDRFSAERTGGSVSTLTIQRTQQEDSAVYLCASSLEIGRLSYEQYFGPGTRLTVT.

J is TRBJ2-5 and V is TRBV19; tentatively, D is TRBD2 (5 bases). Between the trimmed V and J ends, which lost 6 bases and 5 bases, there was a span of 13 bases. This CDR3 is 13 amino acids long. Germline V gene sequence: CDR1 LNHDA, CDR2 SQIVND (reference sequence). The CDR3 reads CASSLEGGETQYF. The CDR3 DNA is TGTGCCAGTAGCCTCGAGGGTGGGGAGACCCAGTACTTC.

This CDR3 reads CATKLNLGSTDTQYF. Here the CDR3 DNA reads TGTGCCACCAAACTAAACCTGGGGTCCACAGATACGCAGTATTTT. The rearrangement links TRBV15 to TRBJ2-3; D is uncertain. Germline-derived CDR1 and CDR2 are LNHNV and YYDKDF (reference sequence). CDR3 length: 15 amino acids. Trimming cost V 7 bases and J 2 bases, with 16 bases left between them.

In its sample, this clone was seen once. This chain links TRBV28 with TRBJ2-7, with 7 bases lining up with TRBD2. The CDR3 runs to 15 residues. The germline CDR1 and CDR2 sequences are MDHEN and SYDVKM. V lost 5 bases, J lost 0 bases, and 7 bases stayed unmatched. This chain's CDR3 is CASSIPSGLSYEQYF. CDR3 DNA sequence: TGTGCCAGCAGTATACCTAGCGGCCTCTCCTACGAGCAGTACTTC.

This rearrangement joins TRBV19 to TRBJ2-3; D is undetermined. Per germline, CDR1 LNHDA and CDR2 SQIVND (reference sequence). With 6 bases removed from V and 0 bases from J, the gap between germline ends came to 4 bases. The CDR3 contains 12 residues. DNA of the CDR3: TGTGCCAGTAGCGACAGCACAGATACGCAGTATTTT. Translated, it gives CASSDSTDTQYF.

This chain joins TRBV5-8 and TRBJ1-5; D is undetermined. With 2 bases removed from V and 5 bases from J, the gap between germline ends came to 5 bases. CDR1 SGHTS and CDR2 YDEGEE come from the germline V gene. This CDR3 spans 12 amino acids. DNA for the CDR3: TGTGCCAGCAGCTTTCGGGATCAGCCCCAGCATTTT. Its translation: CASSFRDQPQHF.

The chain joins TRBV7-9 to TRBJ1-2, with D unresolved. The length of the CDR3 is 15 residues. Germline assignment: CDR1 SEHNR and CDR2 FQNEAQ (reference sequence). Trimming stripped 5 bases from V and 2 bases from J, with 15 bases between. The DNA for the CDR3 is TGTGCCAGCAGCGCGTCGGGGTTCGAGAACTATGGCTACACCTTC. This sequence encodes CASSASGFENYGYTF.

CDR3 in DNA: TGTGCCAGCAGCTTAGGGGTCAGTTCCTACAATGAGCAGTTCTTC. This translates into CASSLGVSSYNEQFF. The rearrangement links TRBV7-2 to TRBJ2-1; D not certain. Looked up from germline, CDR1 is SGHTA and CDR2 is FQGNSA. Trimming stripped 1 base from V and 1 base from J, with 8 bases between. The CDR3 runs 15 residues.

The gene calls are TRBV9 and TRBJ1-2; possibly TRBD1 for D (6 bases). Deletions cut 0 bases from V and 3 bases from J, with 21 bases between. From germline, CDR1 is SGDLS and CDR2 YYNGEE. CDR3 length: 18 residues. The CDR3 here is CASSVGPRGRGYDYGYTF. As DNA, the CDR3 is TGTGCCAGCAGCGTAGGGCCCCGGGGCAGGGGATACGACTATGGCTACACCTTC.

V usage is TRBV9 and J usage is TRBJ1-5; D is unclear. In germline, CDR1 is SGDLS, CDR2 YYNGEE. This CDR3 comprises 15 residues. V lost 4 bases to trimming and J lost 7 bases, with 18 bases between them. This CDR3 is CASSLTGGKSQPQHF. DNA for the CDR3: TGTGCCAGCAGCCTCACGGGAGGGAAGAGCCAGCCCCAGCATTTT.

The chain joins TRBV14 to TRBJ1-1; D might be TRBD1 (5 bases). Between the trimmed V and J ends, which lost 4 bases and 11 bases, there was a span of 20 bases. CDR1 SGHDN and CDR2 FVKESK come from the germline V gene. The CDR3 is 14 amino acids. The CDR3 sequence: CASSPLGPFYAAFF. In DNA form, the CDR3 reads TGTGCCAGCAGCCCACTGGGACCATTTTATGCGGCTTTCTTT.

This clone showed up just once. The chain joins TRBV12-3 or TRBV12-4 to TRBJ2-1; D gene uncertain. This CDR3 region has 13 residues. Trimming removed 3 bases from V and 8 bases from J, with 11 bases in between. CDR3 region: CASSFTLWDEQFF. CDR3 DNA: TGTGCCAGCAGTTTCACCCTATGGGATGAGCAGTTCTTC.

The chain employs TRBV5-6 and TRBJ1-2; D possibly corresponds to TRBD1 (5 bases). V lost 4 bases and J 3 bases, leaving 16 bases between the germline ends. Per germline, CDR1 SGHDT and CDR2 YYEEEE. CDR3 length equals 15 residues. CDR3: CASSRGRRVDYGYTF. In DNA form, the CDR3 reads TGTGCCAGCAGCCGCGGGCGCAGGGTCGACTATGGCTACACCTTC.

This chain uses TRBV4-2 with TRBJ2-7, with 8 bases lining up with TRBD1. The germline V gene encodes CDR1 LGHNA and CDR2 YNFKEQ. The V and J ends lost 1 base and 3 bases, in that order; junction bases with no gene match: 8. The CDR3 covers 16 residues. The CDR3 is CASSQGYADRDYEQYF. The CDR3, as DNA: TGTGCCAGCAGCCAAGGGTACGCGGACAGGGACTACGAGCAGTACTTC.

This sequence joins TRBV6-5 and TRBJ1-1, with no clear D. V gave up 6 bases and J gave up 1 base, with 12 bases separating them. Germline lookup yields CDR1 MNHEY and CDR2 SVGAGI. This CDR3 is built from 14 residues. As DNA, the CDR3 is TGTGCCAGCAGAGACCGGGGTGGGAACACTGAAGCTTTCTTT. This encodes CASRDRGGNTEAFF.

V gene TRBV27 combines with J gene TRBJ1-6, with D possibly TRBD1 on 5 matching bases. This CDR3 has 16 residues. Germline CDR1 and CDR2: MNHEY and SMNVEV (reference sequence). Trimming stripped 5 bases from V and 9 bases from J, with 20 bases between. The CDR3: CASSGQRSRGSSPLHF. CDR3 DNA: TGTGCCAGCAGTGGACAACGATCAAGAGGGAGTTCACCCCTCCACTTT.